Presented here are 2 T cell receptor beta chains from one specimen sequenced in a study of blood T cell repertoires in COVID-19. Method: immunoSEQ multiplex PCR; TCRdb's copy keeps in-frame clones and lacks some. The sample has approximately 210,000 clones; approximately 82% are singletons. Sequenced sample: PBMCs or T cells enriched from blood (not recorded which). The receptors here all came from a man aged 35 to 55 who had recovered from COVID-19.

This clone occurred once. This chain uses TRBV28 with TRBJ2-3; 7 bases fit TRBD2. The V segment lost 7 bases and the J segment 5 bases; nucleotides outside the gene matches: 15. The CDR3 loop spans 16 amino acids. Germline-derived CDR1 and CDR2 are MDHEN and SYDVKM. This CDR3 is CASTIEGAGILDTQYF. The CDR3 bases are TGTGCCAGCACCATCGAGGGAGCGGGGATACTAGATACGCAGTATTTT.

The chain employs TRBV30 and TRBJ2-1; 15 nucleotides line up with TRBD2. Germline V gene data show CDR1 as GTSNPN and CDR2 as SVGIG (reference sequence). V trimming: 8 bases; J trimming: 0 bases; junction bases outside the gene matches: 14. The CDR3 covers 19 residues. DNA of the CDR3: TGTGCCAGTTTTAACGCCGGGACTAGCGGGAGGTACTCCTACAATGAGCAGTTCTTC. Residues: CASFNAGTSGRYSYNEQFF.